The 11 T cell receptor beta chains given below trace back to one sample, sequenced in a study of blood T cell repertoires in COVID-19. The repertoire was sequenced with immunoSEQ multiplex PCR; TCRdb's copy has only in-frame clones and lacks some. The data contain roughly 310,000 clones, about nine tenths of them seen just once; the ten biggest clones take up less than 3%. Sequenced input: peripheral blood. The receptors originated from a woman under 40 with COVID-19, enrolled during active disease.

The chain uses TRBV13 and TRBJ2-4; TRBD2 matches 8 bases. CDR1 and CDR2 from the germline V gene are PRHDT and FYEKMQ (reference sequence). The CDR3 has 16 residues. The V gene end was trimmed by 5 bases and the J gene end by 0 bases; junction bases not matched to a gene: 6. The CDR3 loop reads CASSTRGGIAKNIQYF. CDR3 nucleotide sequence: TGTGCCAGCAGCACCCGGGGGGGGATAGCCAAAAACATTCAGTACTTC.

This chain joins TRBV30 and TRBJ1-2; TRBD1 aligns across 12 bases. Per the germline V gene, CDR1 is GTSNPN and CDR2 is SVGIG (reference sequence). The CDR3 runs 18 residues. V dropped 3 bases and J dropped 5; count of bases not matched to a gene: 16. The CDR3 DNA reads TGTGCCTGGAGCCACGCCGGGACAGGGGGCTCAATTTTGTATGGCTACACCTTC. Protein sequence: CAWSHAGTGGSILYGYTF. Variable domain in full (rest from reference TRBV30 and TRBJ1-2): SQTIHQWPATLVQPVGSPLSLECTVEGTSNPNLYWYRQAAGRGLQLLFYSVGIGQISSEVPQNLSASRPQDRQFILSSKKLLLSDSGFYLCAWSHAGTGGSILYGYTFGSGTRLTVV.

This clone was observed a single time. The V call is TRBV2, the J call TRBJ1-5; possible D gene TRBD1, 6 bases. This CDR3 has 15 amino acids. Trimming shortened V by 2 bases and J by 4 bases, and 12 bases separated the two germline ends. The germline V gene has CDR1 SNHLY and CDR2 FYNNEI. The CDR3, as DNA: TGTGCCAGCAGTGAATGGGGGCTGGGGAATCAGCCCCAGCATTTT. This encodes CASSEWGLGNQPQHF.

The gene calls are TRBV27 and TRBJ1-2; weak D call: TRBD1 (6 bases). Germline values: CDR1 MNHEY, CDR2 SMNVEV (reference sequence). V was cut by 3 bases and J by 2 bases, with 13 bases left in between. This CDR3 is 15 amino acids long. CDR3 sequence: CASSFSFGQNYGYTF. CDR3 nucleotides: TGTGCCAGCAGTTTCTCTTTTGGACAGAACTATGGCTACACCTTC.

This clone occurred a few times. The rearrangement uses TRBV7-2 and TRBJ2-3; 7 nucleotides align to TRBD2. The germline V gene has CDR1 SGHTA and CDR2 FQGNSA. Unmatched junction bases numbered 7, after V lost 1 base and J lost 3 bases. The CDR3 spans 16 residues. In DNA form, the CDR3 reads TGTGCCAGCAGCTTAGTATCCAGCGGGATAACAGATACGCAGTATTTT. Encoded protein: CASSLVSSGITDTQYF.

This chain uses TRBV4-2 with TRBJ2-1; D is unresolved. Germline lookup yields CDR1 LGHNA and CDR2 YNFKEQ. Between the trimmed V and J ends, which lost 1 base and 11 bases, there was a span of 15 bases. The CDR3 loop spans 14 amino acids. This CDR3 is CASSQADQATQQFF. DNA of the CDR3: TGTGCCAGCAGCCAAGCGGATCAGGCGACCCAGCAGTTCTTC.

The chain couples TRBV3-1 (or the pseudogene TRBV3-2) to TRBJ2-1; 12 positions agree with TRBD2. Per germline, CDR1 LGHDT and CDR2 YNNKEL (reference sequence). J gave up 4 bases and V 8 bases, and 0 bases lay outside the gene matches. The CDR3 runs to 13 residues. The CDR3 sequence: CASGLAGYNEQFF. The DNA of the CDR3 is TGTGCCAGCGGACTAGCGGGATACAATGAGCAGTTCTTC.

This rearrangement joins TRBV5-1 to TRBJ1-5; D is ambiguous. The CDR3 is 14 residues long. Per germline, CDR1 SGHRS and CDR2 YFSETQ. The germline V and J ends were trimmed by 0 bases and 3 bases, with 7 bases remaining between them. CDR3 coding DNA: TGCGCCAGCAGCTTGGGAGTTGACAATCAGCCCCAGCATTTT. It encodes CASSLGVDNQPQHF.

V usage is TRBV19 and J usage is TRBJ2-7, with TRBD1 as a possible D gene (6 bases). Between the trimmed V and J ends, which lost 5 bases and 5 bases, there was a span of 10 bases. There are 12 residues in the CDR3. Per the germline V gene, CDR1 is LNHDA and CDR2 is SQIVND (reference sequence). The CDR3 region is CASSGNRDEQYF. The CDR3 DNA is TGTGCCAGTAGTGGGAACAGGGACGAGCAGTACTTC.

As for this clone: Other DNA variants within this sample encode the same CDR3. The CDR3 coding sequence is TGTGCCAGCAGTTACGGGGGGAACTATGGCTACACCTTC. It yields the protein CASSYGGNYGYTF. The V gene is TRBV6-5, the J gene TRBJ1-2; possible D gene TRBD1, 5 bases. Germline CDR1 is MNHEY and CDR2 is SVGAGI. V was trimmed by 2 bases and J by 2 bases, leaving 6 bases between them. The CDR3 extends over 13 amino acids.

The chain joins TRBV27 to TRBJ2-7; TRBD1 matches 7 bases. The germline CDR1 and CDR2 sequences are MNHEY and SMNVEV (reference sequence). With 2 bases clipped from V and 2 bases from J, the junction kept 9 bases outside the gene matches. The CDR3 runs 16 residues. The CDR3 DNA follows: TGTGCCAGCAGTTTAGCAATGGGACAGATGCCCTACGAGCAGTACTTC. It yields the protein CASSLAMGQMPYEQYF.